The 9 T cell receptor beta chains below all came from one sample that was sequenced in a study of read filtering for tumor transcriptome and immune sequencing (dated by TCRdb to 2020 to 2022). Sequencing instrument: Illumina HiSeq 4000. TCR libraries were constructed from approximately 0.4 ug RNA using the Immunoverse kit, and molecular barcoded adaptors covering alpha/delta and beta/gamma chains were employed. TCRdb applied fastp at Q25 and MiXCR to the public reads, then kept only in-frame beta chains. Merged by CDR3 protein, the rows form single entries marked with the most common genes and DNA. The sample yields 100,000 to 150,000 distinct CDR3 sequences; less than 15% were counted once. The ten largest clones take up 7% to 9% of the sample. The sequenced sample consisted of a population of CD138-negative cells sorted from bone marrow. The cell subset or site label, read with the paper, signifies: bone marrow mononuclear cells depleted of CD138+ plasma/myeloma cells by negative magnetic selection. The receptors originated from a donor at least 40 years old with multiple myeloma.

The genes are TRBV5-1 and TRBJ2-1, with TRBD1 matching 8 bases. The V gene end was trimmed by 4 bases and the J gene end by 12 bases; junction bases not matched to a gene: 12. Per the germline V gene, CDR1 is SGHRS and CDR2 is YFSETQ. The CDR3 covers 14 residues. This CDR3 reads CASSQDRASDGQFF. The CDR3 nucleotides are TGCGCCAGCAGCCAGGACAGGGCATCGGATGGGCAGTTCTTC.

In its sample, this clonotype was seen many times. The V and J genes are TRBV5-6 and TRBJ2-1; D perhaps matches TRBD2 (5 bases). Germline V gene lookup returns CDR1 SGHDT and CDR2 YYEEEE. Trimming removed 3 bases at V and 9 bases at J, with 22 bases between. This CDR3 spans 16 amino acids. The CDR3 loop reads CASSSVPAGLRSEQFF. The CDR3 DNA sequence: TGTGCCAGCAGCTCAGTTCCTGCGGGTCTAAGGTCTGAGCAGTTCTTC. Supplemented by reference TRBV5-6 and TRBJ2-1, the full variable domain reads DAGVTQSPTHLIKTRGQQVTLRCSPKSGHDTVSWYQQALGQGPQFIFQYYEEEERQRGNFPDRFSGHQFPNYSSELNVNALLLGDSALYLCASSSVPAGLRSEQFFGPGTRLTVL.

This clonotype showed up many times. The rearrangement links TRBV30 to TRBJ2-2; tentative D call: TRBD1 (5 bases). With 0 bases removed from V and 3 bases from J, the gap between germline ends came to 11 bases. Germline assignment: CDR1 GTSNPN and CDR2 SVGIG (reference sequence). This CDR3 contains 15 residues. The CDR3 sequence: CAWSVVGADTGELFF. The CDR3 DNA sequence: TGTGCCTGGAGTGTAGTAGGGGCGGACACCGGGGAGCTGTTTTTT.

The chain combines TRBV19 with TRBJ1-1, with D unresolved. The V gene lost 11 bases and the J gene lost 5 bases, with 12 bases spanning the gap. The V gene's germline CDR1 is LNHDA and CDR2 SQIVND (reference sequence). The CDR3 covers 11 residues. The CDR3 DNA reads TGTGCCGCCCGAGGGAGGACTGAAGCTTTCTTT. Residues: CAARGRTEAFF.

This clonotype was observed many times. The rearrangement links TRBV29-1 to TRBJ1-5; perhaps TRBD1 as D (5 bases). Germline CDR1 and CDR2: SQVTM and ANQGSEA. Deletions cut 6 bases from V and 4 bases from J, with 16 bases between. This CDR3 is 14 amino acids long. CDR3 DNA sequence: TGCAGCGTCGGGGACCGTGGGGGGAATCAGCCCCAGCATTTT. Translated: CSVGDRGGNQPQHF.

This clonotype was seen more than once but under ten times. The CDR3 coding sequence is TGCAGCGTTGATGAGGGAACCAATGGCTACACCTTC. This translates into CSVDEGTNGYTF. This sequence joins TRBV29-1 and TRBJ1-2; D not certain. The germline V and J ends were trimmed by 3 bases and 6 bases, with 11 bases remaining between them. The CDR3 length is 12 residues. Germline lookup yields CDR1 SQVTM and CDR2 ANQGSEA.

In regard to this clonotype: One base away lies a much larger clone, so this may be a sequencing read error. This chain links TRBV29-1 with TRBJ2-1, with D perhaps matching TRBD2 (5 bases). This CDR3 is built from 10 residues. Germline assignment: CDR1 SQVTM and CDR2 ANQGSEA. DNA for the CDR3: TGCAGCGTTGAACTAGCTGAGCAGTCCTTC. Protein sequence: CSVELAEQSF.

This clonotype was seen repeatedly, ten times or more. V is TRBV5-1 and J is TRBJ1-5; 7 positions agree with TRBD1. Unmatched junction bases numbered 9, after V lost 5 bases and J lost 4 bases. Germline V gene sequence: CDR1 SGHRS, CDR2 YFSETQ. The CDR3 has 15 residues. For the CDR3, the DNA is TGCGCCAGCAGTCCAACAGGGGCTTGGAATCAGCCCCAGCATTTT. It is translated as CASSPTGAWNQPQHF.

The table lists this clonotype with many counts. The chain joins TRBV9 to TRBJ1-4; no reliable D call. Trimming took off 0 bases at V and 2 bases at J, with 11 bases between the two ends. Germline CDR1 SGDLS, CDR2 YYNGEE. CDR3 length: 16 residues. CDR3 residues: CASSVGDRATNEKLFF. In nucleotides, the CDR3 is TGTGCCAGCAGCGTAGGGGATAGGGCGACTAATGAAAAACTGTTTTTT.